The T cell receptor beta chain described here comes from a study of CD8+ T cells in alopecia areata. The CDR3 extends over 14 amino acids. Germline values: CDR1 SGHAT, CDR2 FQNNGV. V shed 5 bases and J shed 2 bases, with 11 bases lying between them. It was cDNA, reverse transcribed from extracted RNA, that served as the sequencing template. Only in-frame clones appear in the TCRdb table, and some are missing; sequencing was by immunoSEQ multiplex PCR. The sample contains over 150,000 clones, 55% to 70% of which appear only once. Treatment reported: oral pan-JAK inhibitor, 5-10 mg twice daily. The chain employs TRBV11-2 and TRBJ2-3, with D possibly TRBD2 on 6 matching bases. Sequencing used CD4+ T cells sorted from blood, obtained at week 4, from a patient treated with tofacitinib. The sequence was obtained from a human donor with alopecia areata. CDR3 DNA sequence: TGTGCCAGCAGCCGCCGGGGACTCACAGATACGCAGTATTTT. It yields the protein CASSRRGLTDTQYF.